The TCR beta chain under discussion was sequenced for a study of blood T cell repertoires in COVID-19. Overall study context: The study drew acute and convalescent COVID-19 samples from the United States, Italy and Spain.

The protocol was immunoSEQ multiplex PCR, while the TCRdb copy is restricted to in-frame clones and leaves out a portion. This sample carries about 130,000 clones, approximately 84% of them seen once, and the ten largest clones take roughly 13%. Germline CDR1 SGDLS, CDR2 YYNGEE. V lost 3 bases to trimming and J lost 3 bases; unmatched junction nucleotides: 4. The CDR3 runs 15 residues. The source is a human donor in a cohort sampled during active COVID-19. This chain links TRBV9 with TRBJ2-7; 12 bases align to TRBD2. Source material: peripheral blood. The CDR3 here is CASSATSGGIYEQYF. CDR3 nucleotides: TGTGCCAGCAGCGCGACTAGCGGGGGAATCTACGAGCAGTACTTC.